The clone carrying this T cell receptor beta chain turned up a few times. Use of 60 Vbeta and 13 Jbeta primers characterized the PCR. Data came from immunoSEQ multiplex PCR; TCRdb stores just in-frame clones and leaves some out. The sample consists of 150,000 to 200,000 clones, about 80% of them appearing once. This record belongs to a study of cytomegalovirus exposure and HLA in healthy donors. This CDR3 has 13 residues. Germline values: CDR1 MNHNS, CDR2 SASEGT. V gave up 5 bases and J gave up 5 bases; unmatched junction bases: 5. Sample: PBMCs. The chain joins TRBV6-1 to TRBJ1-1, with TRBD1 matching 7 bases. The sequence derives from a man aged 60-69 years in good health and CMV-seronegative. CDR3 sequence: CASSPGGWTEAFF. Here the CDR3 DNA reads TGTGCCAGCAGTCCAGGGGGTTGGACTGAAGCTTTCTTT.